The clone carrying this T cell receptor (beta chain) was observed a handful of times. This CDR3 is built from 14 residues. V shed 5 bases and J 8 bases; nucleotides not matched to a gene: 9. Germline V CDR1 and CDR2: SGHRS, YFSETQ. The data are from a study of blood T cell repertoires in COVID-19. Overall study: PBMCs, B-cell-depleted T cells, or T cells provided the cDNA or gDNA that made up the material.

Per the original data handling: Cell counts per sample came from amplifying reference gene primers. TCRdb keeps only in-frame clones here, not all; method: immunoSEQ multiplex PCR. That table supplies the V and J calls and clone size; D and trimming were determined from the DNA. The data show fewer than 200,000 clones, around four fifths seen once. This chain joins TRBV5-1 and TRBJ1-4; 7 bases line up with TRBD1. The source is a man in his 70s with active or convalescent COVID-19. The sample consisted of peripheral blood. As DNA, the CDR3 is TGCGCCAGCAGTCTGGATGGACAGGACGAAAAACTGTTTTTT. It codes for CASSLDGQDEKLFF.